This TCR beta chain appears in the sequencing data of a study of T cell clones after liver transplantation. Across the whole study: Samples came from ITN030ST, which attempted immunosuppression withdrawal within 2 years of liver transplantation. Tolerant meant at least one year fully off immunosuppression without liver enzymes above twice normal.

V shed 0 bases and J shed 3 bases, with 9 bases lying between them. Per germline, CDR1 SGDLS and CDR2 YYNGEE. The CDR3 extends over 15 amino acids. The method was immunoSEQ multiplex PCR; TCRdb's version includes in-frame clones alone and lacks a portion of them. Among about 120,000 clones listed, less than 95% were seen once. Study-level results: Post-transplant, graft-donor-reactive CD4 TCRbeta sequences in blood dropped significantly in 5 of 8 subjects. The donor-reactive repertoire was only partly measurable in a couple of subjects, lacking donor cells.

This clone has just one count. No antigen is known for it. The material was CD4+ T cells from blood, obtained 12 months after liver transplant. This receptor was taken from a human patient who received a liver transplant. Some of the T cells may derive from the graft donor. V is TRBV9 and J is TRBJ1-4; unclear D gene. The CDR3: CASSVALGSNEKLFF. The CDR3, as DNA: TGTGCCAGCAGCGTAGCCCTGGGGTCTAATGAAAAACTGTTTTTT.